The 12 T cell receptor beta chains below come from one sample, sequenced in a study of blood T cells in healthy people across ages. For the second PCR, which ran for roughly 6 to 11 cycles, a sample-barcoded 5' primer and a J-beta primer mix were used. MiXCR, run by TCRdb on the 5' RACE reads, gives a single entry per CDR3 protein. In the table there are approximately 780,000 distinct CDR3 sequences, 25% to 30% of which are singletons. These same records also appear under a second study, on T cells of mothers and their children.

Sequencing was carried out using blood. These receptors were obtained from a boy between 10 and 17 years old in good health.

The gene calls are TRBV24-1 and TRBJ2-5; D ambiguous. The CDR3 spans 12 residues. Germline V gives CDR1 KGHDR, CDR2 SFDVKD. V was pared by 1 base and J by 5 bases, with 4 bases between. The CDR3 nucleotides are TGTGCCACCAGTGATTTCGAGGAGACCCAGTACTTC. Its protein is CATSDFEETQYF.

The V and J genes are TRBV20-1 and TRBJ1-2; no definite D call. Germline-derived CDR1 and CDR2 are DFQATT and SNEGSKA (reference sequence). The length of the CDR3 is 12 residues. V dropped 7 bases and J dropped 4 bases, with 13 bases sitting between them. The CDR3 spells CSVSGVGYGYTF. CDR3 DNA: TGCAGTGTTAGCGGGGTCGGCTATGGCTACACCTTC.

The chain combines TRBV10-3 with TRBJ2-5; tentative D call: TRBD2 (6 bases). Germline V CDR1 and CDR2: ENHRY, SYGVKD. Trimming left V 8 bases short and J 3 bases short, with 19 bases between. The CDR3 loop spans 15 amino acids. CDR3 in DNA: TGTGCCATCCGGCCGGGGGAATGGACTGAAGAGACCCAGTACTTC. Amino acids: CAIRPGEWTEETQYF.

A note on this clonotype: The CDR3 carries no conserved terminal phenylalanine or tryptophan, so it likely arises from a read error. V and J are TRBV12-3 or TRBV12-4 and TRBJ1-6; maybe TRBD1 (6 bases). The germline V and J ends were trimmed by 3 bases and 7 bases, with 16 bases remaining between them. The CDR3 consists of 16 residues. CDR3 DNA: TGTGCCAGCAGTTTCAGGTGGGAGGGGGGGAATTCACCCCTCCACCTT. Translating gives CASSFRWEGGNSPLHL.

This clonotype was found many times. CDR3 sequence (DNA): TGTGCCAGCAGTAAGAGGACTAGCGGGCATACCACAGATACGCAGTATTTT. This sequence encodes CASSKRTSGHTTDTQYF. The chain couples TRBV6-6 to TRBJ2-3, with 11 positions matching TRBD2. This CDR3 contains 17 residues. The J segment lost 2 bases and the V segment lost 5 bases, leaving 9 bases of the junction unmatched. Germline V CDR1 and CDR2: MNHNY, SVGAGI (reference sequence).

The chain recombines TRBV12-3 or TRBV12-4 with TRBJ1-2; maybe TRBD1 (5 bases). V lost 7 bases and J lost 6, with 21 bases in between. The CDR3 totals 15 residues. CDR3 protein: CASNNFGGSEDGYTF. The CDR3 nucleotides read TGTGCCAGCAATAACTTCGGGGGTTCGGAAGATGGCTACACCTTC.

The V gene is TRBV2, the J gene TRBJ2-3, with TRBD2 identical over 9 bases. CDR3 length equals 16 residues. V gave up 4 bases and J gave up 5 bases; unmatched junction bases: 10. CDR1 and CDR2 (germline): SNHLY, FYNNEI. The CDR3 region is CASSALSGRNGDTQYF. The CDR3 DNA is TGTGCCAGCAGTGCACTTAGCGGGAGAAATGGAGATACGCAGTATTTT.

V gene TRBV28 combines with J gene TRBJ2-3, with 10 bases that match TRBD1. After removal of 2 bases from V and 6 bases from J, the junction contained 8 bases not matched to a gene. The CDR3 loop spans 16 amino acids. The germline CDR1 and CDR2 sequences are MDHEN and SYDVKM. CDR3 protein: CASSLPGTGDSDTQYF. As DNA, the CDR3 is TGTGCCAGCAGTTTACCCGGGACAGGGGATTCGGATACGCAGTATTTT.

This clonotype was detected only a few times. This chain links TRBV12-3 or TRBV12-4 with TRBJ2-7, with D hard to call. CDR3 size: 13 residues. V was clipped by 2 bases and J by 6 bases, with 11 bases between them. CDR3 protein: CASSLTPNCEQYF. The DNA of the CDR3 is TGTGCCAGCAGTTTAACCCCGAACTGCGAGCAGTACTTC.

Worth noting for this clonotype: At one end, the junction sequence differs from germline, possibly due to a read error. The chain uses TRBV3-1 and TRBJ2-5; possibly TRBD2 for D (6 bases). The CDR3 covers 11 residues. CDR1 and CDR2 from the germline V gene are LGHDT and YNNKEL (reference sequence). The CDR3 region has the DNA TGTGCCAGCAGCCCCGGGACTCTTACGTTCTTC. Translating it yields CASSPGTLTFF.

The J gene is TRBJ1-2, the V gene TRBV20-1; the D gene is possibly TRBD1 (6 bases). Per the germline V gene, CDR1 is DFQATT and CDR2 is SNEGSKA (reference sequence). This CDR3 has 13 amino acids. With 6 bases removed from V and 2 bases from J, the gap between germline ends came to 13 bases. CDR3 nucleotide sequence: TGCAGTGCCGAGATAGACAGGAACTATGGCTACACCTTC. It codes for CSAEIDRNYGYTF.

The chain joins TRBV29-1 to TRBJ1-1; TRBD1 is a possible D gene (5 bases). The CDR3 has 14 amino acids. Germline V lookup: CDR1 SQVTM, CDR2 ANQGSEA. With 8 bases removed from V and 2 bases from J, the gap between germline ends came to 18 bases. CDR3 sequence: CSSEGRARNTEAFF. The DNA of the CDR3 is TGCAGCTCTGAGGGCAGGGCCCGAAACACTGAAGCTTTCTTT. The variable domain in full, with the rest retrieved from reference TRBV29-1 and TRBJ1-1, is SAVISQKPSRDICQRGTSLTIQCQVDSQVTMMFWYRQQPGQSLTLIATANQGSEATYESGFVIDKFPISRPNLTFSTLTVSNMSPEDSSIYLCSSEGRARNTEAFFGQGTRLTVV.